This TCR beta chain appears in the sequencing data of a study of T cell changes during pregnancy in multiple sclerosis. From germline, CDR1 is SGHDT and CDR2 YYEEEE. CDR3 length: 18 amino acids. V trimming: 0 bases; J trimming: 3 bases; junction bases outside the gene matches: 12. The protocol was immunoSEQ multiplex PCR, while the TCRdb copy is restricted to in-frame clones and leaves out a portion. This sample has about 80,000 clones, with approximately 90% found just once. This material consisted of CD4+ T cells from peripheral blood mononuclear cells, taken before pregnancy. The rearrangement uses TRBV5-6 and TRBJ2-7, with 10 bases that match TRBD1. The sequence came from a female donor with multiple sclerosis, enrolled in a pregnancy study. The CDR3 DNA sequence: TGTGCCAGCAGCTTGGCCGGGACAGGGGCGGCGGTGTTCTACGAGCAGTACTTC. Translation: CASSLAGTGAAVFYEQYF.